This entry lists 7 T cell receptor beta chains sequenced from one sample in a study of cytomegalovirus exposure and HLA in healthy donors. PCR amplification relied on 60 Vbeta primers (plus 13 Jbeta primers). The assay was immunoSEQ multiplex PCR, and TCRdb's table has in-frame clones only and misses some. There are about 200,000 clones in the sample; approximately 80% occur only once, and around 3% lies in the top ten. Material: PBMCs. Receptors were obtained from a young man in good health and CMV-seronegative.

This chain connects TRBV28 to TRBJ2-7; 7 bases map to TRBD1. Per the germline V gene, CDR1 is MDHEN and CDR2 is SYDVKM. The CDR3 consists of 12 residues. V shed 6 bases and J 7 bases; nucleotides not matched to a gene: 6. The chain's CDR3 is CASSQGVREQYF. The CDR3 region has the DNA TGTGCCAGCAGCCAGGGGGTTCGGGAGCAGTACTTC.

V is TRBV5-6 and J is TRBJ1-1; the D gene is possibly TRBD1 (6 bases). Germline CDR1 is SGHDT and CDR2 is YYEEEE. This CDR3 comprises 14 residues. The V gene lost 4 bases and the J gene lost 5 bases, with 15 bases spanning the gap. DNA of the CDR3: TGTGCCAGCAGCCCCGGCTCAACAGGGACTGAAGCTTTCTTT. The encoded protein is CASSPGSTGTEAFF.

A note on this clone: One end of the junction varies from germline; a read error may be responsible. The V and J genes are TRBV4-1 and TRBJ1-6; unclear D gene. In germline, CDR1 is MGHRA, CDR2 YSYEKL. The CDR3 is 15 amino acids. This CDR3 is CASSQVTANNSPPHF. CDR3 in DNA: TGCGCCAGCAGCCAAGTCACAGCTAATAATTCACCCCCCCACTTT.

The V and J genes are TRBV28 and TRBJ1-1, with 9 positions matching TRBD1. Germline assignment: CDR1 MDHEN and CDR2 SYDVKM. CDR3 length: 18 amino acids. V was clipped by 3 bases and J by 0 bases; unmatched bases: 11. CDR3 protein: CASSLPATGGGMNTEAFF. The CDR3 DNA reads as TGTGCCAGCAGTTTGCCCGCGACAGGGGGAGGAATGAACACTGAAGCTTTCTTT.

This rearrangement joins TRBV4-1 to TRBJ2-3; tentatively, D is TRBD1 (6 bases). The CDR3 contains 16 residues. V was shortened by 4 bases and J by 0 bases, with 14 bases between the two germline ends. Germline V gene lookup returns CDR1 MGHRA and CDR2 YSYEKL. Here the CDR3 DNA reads TGCGCCAGCAGCCCCCCCCTTCAGGGGAGCACAGATACGCAGTATTTT. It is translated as CASSPPLQGSTDTQYF.

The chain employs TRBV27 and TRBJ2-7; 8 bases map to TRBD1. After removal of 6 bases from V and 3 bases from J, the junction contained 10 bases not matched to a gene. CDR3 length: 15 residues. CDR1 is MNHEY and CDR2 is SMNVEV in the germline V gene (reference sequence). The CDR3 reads CASSPDWTGRYEQYF. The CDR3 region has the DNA TGTGCCAGCAGCCCCGATTGGACAGGGCGCTACGAGCAGTACTTC.

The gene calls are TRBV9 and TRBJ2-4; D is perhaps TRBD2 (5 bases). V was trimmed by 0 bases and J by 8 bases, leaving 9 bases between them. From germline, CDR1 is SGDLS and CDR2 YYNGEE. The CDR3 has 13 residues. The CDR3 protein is CASSVDSEDIQYF. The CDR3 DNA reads TGTGCCAGCAGCGTAGACTCGGAGGACATTCAGTACTTC. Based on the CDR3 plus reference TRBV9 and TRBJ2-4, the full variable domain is DSGVTQTPKHLITATGQRVTLRCSPRSGDLSVYWYQQSLDQGLQFLIQYYNGEERAKGNILERFSAQQFPDLHSELNLSSLELGDSALYFCASSVDSEDIQYFGAGTRLSVL.